This T cell receptor (beta chain) appears in the sequencing data of a study of T cell repertoires in cytomegalovirus infection. Study details: Public signatures in TCR beta pointed to CMV infection and matching HLA type. Study conclusions and caveats: Dominating the ex vivo response were TCR beta clonotypes that were CMV-specific and HLA-C-restricted. The study identified carriers of CMV plus the relevant HLA from cumulative public TCR beta family frequency.

Trimming took off 3 bases at V and 2 bases at J, with 14 bases between the two ends. Germline V gives CDR1 SGHNT, CDR2 YYREEE (reference sequence). The CDR3 loop spans 15 amino acids. TCRdb re-derived calls from the reads in MiXCR, one entry per CDR3 protein. The sample contains about 320,000 distinct CDR3 sequences, 9.5% of which appear only once. To note about this clonotype: The antigen remains undetermined.

The sequence derives from a human donor in good health (CMV status not recorded). Some clones in this sample may be carry-over from other donors' samples. Sequenced: PBMCs. The rearrangement joins TRBV5-4 to TRBJ1-1, with unresolved D. The CDR3, as DNA: TGTGCCAGCAGCTCCCAGAAGGGTTCCAACACTGAAGCTTTCTTT. Its protein is CASSSQKGSNTEAFF.